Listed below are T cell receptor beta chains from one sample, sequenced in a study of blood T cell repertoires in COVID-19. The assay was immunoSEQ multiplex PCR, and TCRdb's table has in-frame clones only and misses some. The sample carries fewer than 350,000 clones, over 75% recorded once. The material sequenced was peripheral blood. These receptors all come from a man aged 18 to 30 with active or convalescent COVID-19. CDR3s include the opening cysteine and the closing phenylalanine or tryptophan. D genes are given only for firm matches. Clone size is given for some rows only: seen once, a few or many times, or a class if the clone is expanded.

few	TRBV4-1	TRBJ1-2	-	CASSQDQQVRYGYTF	TGCGCCAGCAGCCAAGATCAGCAGGTCCGTTATGGCTACACCTTC
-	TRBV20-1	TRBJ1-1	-	CSAKGGGEAFF	TGCAGTGCAAAAGGGGGGGGTGAAGCTTTCTTT
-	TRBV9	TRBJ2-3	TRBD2	CASSVASGGTDTQYF	TGTGCCAGCAGCGTAGCTAGCGGGGGCACAGATACGCAGTATTTT
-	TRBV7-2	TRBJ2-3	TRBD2	CASSQRGRDTQYF	TGTGCCAGTAGTCAGCGGGGGCGGGATACGCAGTATTTT
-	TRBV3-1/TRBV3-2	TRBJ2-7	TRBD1	CASSKTIQGADGSYEQYF	TGTGCCAGCAGCAAGACGATACAGGGGGCCGATGGATCCTACGAGCAGTACTTC
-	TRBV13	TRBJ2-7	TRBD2	CASSTGTSGAYEQYF	TGTGCCAGCAGCACAGGGACTAGCGGGGCATACGAGCAGTACTTC
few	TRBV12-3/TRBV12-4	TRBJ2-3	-	CASSLAPGDTQYF	TGTGCCAGCAGTTTGGCCCCAGGGGATACGCAGTATTTT
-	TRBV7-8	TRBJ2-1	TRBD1	CASSLDAGGSNEQFF	TGTGCCAGCAGCTTAGACGCAGGGGGAAGCAATGAGCAGTTCTTC
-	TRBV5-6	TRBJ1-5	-	CASSLGVGQPQHF	TGTGCCAGCAGCCTTGGAGTGGGTCAGCCCCAGCATTTT
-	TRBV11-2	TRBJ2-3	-	CASSLVSLRHSTDTQYF	TGTGCCAGCAGCTTAGTGAGCTTGCGGCATAGCACAGATACGCAGTATTTT
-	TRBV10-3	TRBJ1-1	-	CAISDLGPTFF	TGTGCCATCAGTGACCTAGGCCCTACTTTCTTT
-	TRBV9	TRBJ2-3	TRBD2	CASSGPGLAGEGTDTQYF	TGTGCCAGCAGCGGACCGGGACTAGCGGGGGAAGGAACAGATACGCAGTATTTT
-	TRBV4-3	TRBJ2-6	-	CASSQDNAYSGANVLTF	TGCGCCAGCAGCCAAGATAACGCGTACTCTGGGGCCAACGTCCTGACTTTC
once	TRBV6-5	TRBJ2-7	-	CASSWRQTAYEQYF	TGTGCCAGCAGTTGGCGCCAGACAGCCTACGAGCAGTACTTC
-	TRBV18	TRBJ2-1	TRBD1	CASSLSRLYRGLDNEQFF	TGTGCCAGCTCACTTTCGCGTCTCTACAGGGGGCTCGACAATGAGCAGTTCTTC
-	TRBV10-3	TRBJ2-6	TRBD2	CAISNGLAGGTGANVLTF	TGTGCCATCAGCAATGGACTAGCGGGGGGCACTGGGGCCAACGTCCTGACTTTC
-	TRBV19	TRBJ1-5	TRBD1	CASSIRGRGRHF	TGTGCCAGTAGTATACGGGGCAGGGGGCGGCATTTT
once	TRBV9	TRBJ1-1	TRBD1	CASSGGTGDFNTEAFF	TGTGCCAGCAGCGGCGGGACAGGGGATTTTAACACTGAAGCTTTCTTT
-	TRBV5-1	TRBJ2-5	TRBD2	CASSFGWTSGGPKETQYF	TGCGCCAGCAGCTTCGGGTGGACTAGCGGGGGCCCTAAGGAGACCCAGTACTTC
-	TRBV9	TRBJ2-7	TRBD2	CASSVAGSGRYEQYF	TGTGCCAGCAGCGTAGCCGGCAGCGGGAGGTACGAGCAGTACTTC
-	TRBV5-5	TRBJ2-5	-	CASCRTQETQYF	TGTGCCAGCTGCCGGACACAAGAGACCCAGTACTTC
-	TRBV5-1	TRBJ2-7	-	CASSQGGGEQYF	TGCGCCAGCAGCCAGGGGGGCGGTGAGCAGTACTTC
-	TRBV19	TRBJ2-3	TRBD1	CASRDRGRTDTQYF	TGTGCCAGTCGGGACAGGGGTAGAACAGATACGCAGTATTTT
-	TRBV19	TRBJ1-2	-	CASSMEGRVYGYTF	TGTGCCAGTAGTATGGAGGGGCGAGTCTATGGCTACACCTTC
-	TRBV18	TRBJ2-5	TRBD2	CASSPPWGGESGETQYF	TGTGCCAGCTCACCACCCTGGGGAGGGGAAAGCGGAGAGACCCAGTACTTC
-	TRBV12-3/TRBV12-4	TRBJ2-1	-	CASSPSNGEQFF	TGTGCCAGCAGTCCCTCCAACGGGGAGCAGTTCTTC
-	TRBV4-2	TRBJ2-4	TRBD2	CASSQERVAGGPNSNIQYF	TGTGCCAGCAGCCAAGAGAGGGTAGCGGGGGGGCCTAACTCAAACATTCAGTACTTC
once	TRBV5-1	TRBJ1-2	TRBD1	CASSWDRGPYGYTF	TGCGCCAGCAGCTGGGACAGGGGCCCTTATGGCTACACCTTC
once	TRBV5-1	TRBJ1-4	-	CASSLGRVLNEKLFF	TGCGCCAGCAGCTTGGGACGGGTCCTTAATGAAAAACTGTTTTTT
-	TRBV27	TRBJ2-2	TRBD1	CASSSLTGAAGELFF	TGTGCCAGCAGTTCCCTGACAGGGGCGGCCGGGGAGCTGTTTTTT
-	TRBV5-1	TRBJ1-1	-	CASSPLLNTEAFF	TGCGCCAGCAGCCCCTTATTGAACACTGAAGCTTTCTTT
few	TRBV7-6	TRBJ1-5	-	CASREDQPQHF	TGTGCCAGCAGAGAGGATCAGCCCCAGCATTTT
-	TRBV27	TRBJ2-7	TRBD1	CASRSPGQGHGEQYF	TGTGCCAGCAGGTCACCGGGACAGGGGCATGGGGAGCAGTACTTC
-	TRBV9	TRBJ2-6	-	CASSEGSGVANVLTF	TGTGCCAGCAGCGAGGGATCAGGGGTGGCCAACGTCCTGACTTTC
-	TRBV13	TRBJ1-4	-	CASSSSSLDGEKLFF	TGTGCCAGCAGCTCCTCGAGCCTAGACGGTGAAAAACTGTTTTTT
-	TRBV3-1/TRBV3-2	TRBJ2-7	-	CASSQAQLRVHEQYF	TGTGCCAGCAGCCAAGCACAACTCAGGGTCCACGAGCAGTACTTC
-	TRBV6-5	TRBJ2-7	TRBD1	CASSYFRTGGHEQYF	TGTGCCAGCAGTTACTTTAGGACAGGGGGCCACGAGCAGTACTTC
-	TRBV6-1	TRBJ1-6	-	CASSEAVLRSNSPLHF	TGTGCCAGCAGTGAAGCAGTTTTACGAAGCAATTCACCCCTCCACTTT
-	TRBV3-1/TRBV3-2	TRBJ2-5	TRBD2	CASSQRGAGGRETQYF	TGTGCCAGCAGCCAACGTGGTGCGGGGGGGCGGGAGACCCAGTACTTC
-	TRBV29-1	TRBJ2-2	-	CSVDAQGRNTGELFF	TGCAGCGTTGACGCACAGGGAAGGAACACCGGGGAGCTGTTTTTT
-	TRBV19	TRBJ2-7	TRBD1	CASSPGTGAYEQYF	TGTGCCAGTAGCCCCGGGACAGGGGCCTACGAGCAGTACTTC
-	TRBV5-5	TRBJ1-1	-	CASSLGAGERDTEAFF	TGTGCCAGCAGCCTGGGGGCAGGGGAAAGGGACACTGAAGCTTTCTTT
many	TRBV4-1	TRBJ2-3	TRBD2	CASSRGGLAGLGDTQYF	TGCGCCAGCAGCCGAGGAGGACTAGCGGGGTTGGGAGATACGCAGTATTTT
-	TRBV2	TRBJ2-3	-	CASSVGPSSTDTQYF	TGTGCCAGCAGTGTCGGTCCCTCGAGCACAGATACGCAGTATTTT
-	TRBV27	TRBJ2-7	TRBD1	CASSSIPGDRVGYEQYF	TGTGCCAGCAGTTCGATCCCGGGGGACAGGGTTGGCTACGAGCAGTACTTC
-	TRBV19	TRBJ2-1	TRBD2	CASDRGDNEQFF	TGTGCCAGCGATCGGGGGGACAATGAGCAGTTCTTC
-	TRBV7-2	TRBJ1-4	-	CASSLGGLYEKLFF	TGTGCCAGCAGCTTAGGGGGGCTGTATGAAAAACTGTTTTTT
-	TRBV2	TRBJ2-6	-	CASTLDSSGANVLTF	TGTGCCAGCACCCTCGACAGTTCTGGGGCCAACGTCCTGACTTTC
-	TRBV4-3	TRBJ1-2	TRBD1	CASSQPGQVVGYTF	TGCGCCAGCAGCCAGCCGGGACAGGTTGTTGGCTACACCTTC
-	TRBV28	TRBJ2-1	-	CASSFPPEGLPNNEQFF	TGTGCCAGCAGTTTTCCCCCGGAGGGTCTACCCAACAATGAGCAGTTCTTC
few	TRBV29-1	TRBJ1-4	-	CSVQLDGGKLFF	TGCAGCGTCCAACTCGACGGGGGAAAACTGTTTTTT
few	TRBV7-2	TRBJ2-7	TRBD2	CASSPLAAGSYEQYF	TGTGCCAGCAGTCCGCTAGCAGCGGGGAGCTACGAGCAGTACTTC